Listed here are 25 T cell receptor beta chains from one sample, sequenced in a study of blood T cell repertoires in COVID-19. Sequencing used immunoSEQ multiplex PCR; TCRdb keeps in-frame clones, though not all of them. Among about 230,000 clones, approximately 84% were seen once, and the ten largest hold roughly 16%. The sequenced sample consisted of PBMCs or T cells enriched from blood (not recorded which). The receptors were sampled from a man between 18 and 29 years old who had recovered from COVID-19.

The CDR3, as DNA: TGTGCCAGCAGTGAGCCCGGGAGGAGCTCCTACAATGAGCAGTTCTTC. It specifies CASSEPGRSSYNEQFF. The chain employs TRBV6-1 and TRBJ2-1, with TRBD2 identical over 7 bases. V lost 3 bases to trimming and J lost 0 bases; unmatched junction nucleotides: 5. Per germline, CDR1 MNHNS and CDR2 SASEGT. There are 16 residues in the CDR3.

In DNA form, the CDR3 reads TGTGCCAGCAAGAGAGGTGTTGAGCAGTTCTTC. Its translation: CASKRGVEQFF. The V call is TRBV19, the J call TRBJ2-1; no definite D call. From germline, CDR1 is LNHDA and CDR2 SQIVND (reference sequence). The CDR3 extends over 11 amino acids. The V end was cut by 9 bases, the J end by 9 bases, with 12 bases between.

This chain links TRBV5-4 with TRBJ1-1, with D tentatively TRBD1 (6 bases). The CDR3 length is 13 residues. Germline V lookup: CDR1 SGHNT, CDR2 YYREEE (reference sequence). Trimming left V 5 bases short and J 5 bases short, with 13 bases between. CDR3 region: CASRTQGQTEAFF. In DNA form, the CDR3 reads TGTGCCAGCAGGACACAGGGCCAGACTGAAGCTTTCTTT.

This clone was seen a handful of times. The V call is TRBV14, the J call TRBJ1-2; D is undetermined. The germline CDR1 and CDR2 sequences are SGHDN and FVKESK. The CDR3 spans 16 residues. V dropped 0 bases and J dropped 3 bases, with 14 bases sitting between them. CDR3 nucleotides: TGTGCCAGCAGCCAAGATGGAAGGACTGGTTACTATGGCTACACCTTC. It yields the protein CASSQDGRTGYYGYTF.

The chain has TRBV10-3 and TRBJ1-5; D is unclear. This CDR3 spans 14 amino acids. Trimming cost V 11 bases and J 2 bases, with 16 bases left between them. Looked up from germline, CDR1 is ENHRY and CDR2 is SYGVKD. The CDR3 is CAVSRQEGNQPQHF. The CDR3, as DNA: TGTGCCGTATCCCGCCAGGAGGGCAATCAGCCCCAGCATTTT.

The chain combines TRBV27 with TRBJ1-2, with 11 bases fitting TRBD1. The V gene end was trimmed by 0 bases and the J gene end by 7 bases; junction bases not matched to a gene: 4. The germline V gene encodes CDR1 MNHEY and CDR2 SMNVEV (reference sequence). This CDR3 has 15 residues. The CDR3, as DNA: TGTGCCAGCAGTTTATCGGGACAGGGGGGAGGTGGCTACACCTTC. Translated: CASSLSGQGGGGYTF.

As concerns this clone: The sample contains more than one DNA sequence encoding this CDR3. This chain links TRBV6-5 with TRBJ1-5; 9 bases fit TRBD1. V dropped 0 bases and J dropped 4; count of bases not matched to a gene: 1. CDR1 MNHEY and CDR2 SVGAGI come from the germline V gene. This CDR3 region has 15 residues. In DNA, the CDR3 is TGTGCCAGCAGTTACTCTGGACAGGGGAATCAGCCCCAGCATTTT. Its translation is CASSYSGQGNQPQHF.

The rearrangement joins TRBV3-1 (or the pseudogene TRBV3-2) to TRBJ2-1, with a tentative D call TRBD2 (5 bases). Per germline, CDR1 LGHDT and CDR2 YNNKEL (reference sequence). The CDR3 consists of 13 residues. V lost 0 bases and J lost 13, with 13 bases in between. CDR3 sequence reads: CASSQDPASHQFF. In nucleotides, the CDR3 is TGTGCCAGCAGCCAAGACCCAGCTAGCCATCAGTTCTTC.

V is TRBV5-4 and J is TRBJ2-3, with TRBD2 matching 14 bases. Looked up from germline, CDR1 is SGHNT and CDR2 is YYREEE (reference sequence). Trimming removed 4 bases from V and 1 base from J; junction bases left unmatched: 11. The CDR3 totals 19 residues. CDR3 in DNA: TGTGCCAGCAGCCCTGAGCCGGGACTAGCGGGAGAAGGCACAGATACGCAGTATTTT. It encodes CASSPEPGLAGEGTDTQYF.

The chain has TRBV19 and TRBJ1-3; possibly TRBD1 for D (6 bases). V gave up 4 bases and J gave up 2 bases, with 9 bases separating them. Germline assignment: CDR1 LNHDA and CDR2 SQIVND (reference sequence). CDR3 length equals 14 residues. CDR3 nucleotides: TGTGCCAGTAGTACCTACAGGGCTGGAAACACCATATATTTT. It encodes CASSTYRAGNTIYF.

The chain joins TRBV30 to TRBJ2-1; 10 nucleotides align to TRBD2. V lost 1 base to trimming and J lost 4 bases; unmatched junction nucleotides: 7. The V gene's germline CDR1 is GTSNPN and CDR2 SVGIG (reference sequence). The CDR3 is 16 residues long. The CDR3: CAWSGSGRPVYNEQFF. DNA for the CDR3: TGTGCCTGGAGTGGTAGCGGGAGGCCTGTATACAATGAGCAGTTCTTC.

The table lists this clone with a few counts. This sequence joins TRBV10-3 and TRBJ1-2; TRBD1 matches at 9 bases. The CDR3 contains 17 residues. Germline lookup yields CDR1 ENHRY and CDR2 SYGVKD. V was clipped by 2 bases and J by 4 bases; unmatched bases: 11. For the CDR3, the DNA is TGTGCCATCAGTGAGCCCTATACCGAGGACAGGGGCTATGGCTACACCTTC. It translates to CAISEPYTEDRGYGYTF.

This clone has just one count. V is TRBV24-1 and J is TRBJ2-3; tentatively, D is TRBD1 (5 bases). Germline CDR1 reads KGHDR; CDR2 reads SFDVKD. The CDR3 sequence is 13 residues long. V gave up 4 bases and J gave up 6 bases, with 10 bases separating them. CDR3 protein: CATSDVRADTQYF. The CDR3 bases are TGTGCCACCAGTGACGTCAGGGCGGATACGCAGTATTTT.

Written as DNA, the CDR3 is TGCGCCAGCAGCTTGGCCCAACGGGACAGTGCAGGCTACACCTTC. Amino acid sequence: CASSLAQRDSAGYTF. The chain joins TRBV5-1 to TRBJ1-2; the match to TRBD1 covers 7 bases. In germline, CDR1 is SGHRS, CDR2 YFSETQ. With 0 bases clipped from V and 8 bases from J, the junction kept 10 bases outside the gene matches. The CDR3 has 15 amino acids.

The chain employs TRBV5-6 and TRBJ2-7, with D maybe TRBD1 (6 bases). Germline V gives CDR1 SGHDT, CDR2 YYEEEE. V lost 4 bases and J lost 2, with 13 bases in between. This CDR3 region has 14 residues. The CDR3 DNA is TGTGCCAGCAGCCCGGACAGAGCGACCTACGAGCAGTACTTC. Amino acids: CASSPDRATYEQYF.

The V gene is TRBV27, the J gene TRBJ2-7; D uncertain. The CDR3 has 16 amino acids. The V gene lost 4 bases and the J gene lost 0 bases, with 16 bases spanning the gap. CDR1 is MNHEY and CDR2 is SMNVEV in the germline V gene (reference sequence). In DNA form, the CDR3 reads TGTGCCAGCAGTTCCCCCCGGCGGAACGGCTCCTACGAGCAGTACTTC. It translates to CASSSPRRNGSYEQYF.

The chain joins TRBV19 to TRBJ1-2; D not resolved. The CDR3 runs to 13 residues. With 9 bases removed from V and 4 bases from J, the gap between germline ends came to 15 bases. The germline V gene has CDR1 LNHDA and CDR2 SQIVND (reference sequence). This chain's CDR3 is CASYLTSLYGYTF. The CDR3 nucleotides read TGTGCCAGCTACCTGACAAGTCTCTATGGCTACACCTTC.

The rearrangement joins TRBV9 to TRBJ2-3; 16 nucleotides agree with TRBD2. J gave up 5 bases and V 3 bases, and 6 bases lay outside the gene matches. The CDR3 loop spans 17 amino acids. Per germline, CDR1 SGDLS and CDR2 YYNGEE. The DNA of the CDR3 is TGTGCCAGCAGCGGGGGACTAGCGGGAGGGCCTGGAGATACGCAGTATTTT. This gives the protein CASSGGLAGGPGDTQYF.

The V call is TRBV21-1, the J call TRBJ1-6; the D call of TRBD1 is as the table states it, not checked on the DNA. TRBV21-1 is termed a pseudogene. CDR3 length: 21 residues. The CDR3 is CASETNRLGPISSSYNSPLHF. CDR3 bases: TGTGCCAGCGAAACTAACCGACTGGGGCCAATTTCAAGCTCCTATAATTCACCCCTCCACTTT.

V usage is TRBV9 and J usage is TRBJ2-7, with a tentative D call TRBD1 (5 bases). In germline, CDR1 is SGDLS, CDR2 YYNGEE. The CDR3 runs 14 residues. V lost 4 bases, J lost 6 bases, and 17 bases lay in between. The DNA for the CDR3 is TGTGCCAGCAGCATATCAGGGAACTTAGGCGAGCAGTACTTC. Translated: CASSISGNLGEQYF.

The V call is TRBV7-6, the J call TRBJ2-5, with D perhaps matching TRBD1 (5 bases). This CDR3 has 12 amino acids. V lost 8 bases to trimming and J lost 4 bases, with 11 bases between them. Germline CDR1 reads SGHVS; CDR2 reads FNYEAQ. As DNA, the CDR3 is TGTGCCAGCGGCGGACATCCAGAGACCCAGTACTTC. Translated, it gives CASGGHPETQYF. The full variable domain, in which reference TRBV7-6 and TRBJ2-5 provide the parts outside the CDR3, is GAGVSQSPRYKVTKRGQDVALRCDPISGHVSLYWYRQALGQGPEFLTYFNYEAQQDKSGLPNDRFSAERPEGSISTLTIQRTEQRDSAMYRCASGGHPETQYFGPGTRLLVL.

The chain joins TRBV19 to TRBJ1-6; TRBD1 might be the D (5 bases). With 8 bases removed from V and 0 bases from J, the gap between germline ends came to 11 bases. The germline CDR1 and CDR2 sequences are LNHDA and SQIVND (reference sequence). The CDR3 contains 15 residues. The CDR3: CASRERGSYNSPLHF. The CDR3 DNA reads as TGTGCCAGTCGGGAGAGGGGCTCCTATAATTCACCCCTCCACTTT.

A single count supports this clone. The V gene is TRBV7-9, the J gene TRBJ1-3; D not resolved. V was trimmed by 10 bases and J by 8 bases, leaving 18 bases between them. Germline CDR1 reads SEHNR; CDR2 reads FQNEAQ (reference sequence). The CDR3 has 13 amino acids. CDR3: CAIPGHGIDTIYF. Written as DNA, the CDR3 is TGTGCCATTCCGGGCCACGGGATAGACACCATATATTTT.

V and J are TRBV3-1 (or the pseudogene TRBV3-2) and TRBJ1-6; D is ambiguous. Trimming stripped 2 bases from V and 3 bases from J, with 5 bases between. Germline values: CDR1 LGHDT, CDR2 YNNKEL (reference sequence). There are 14 residues in the CDR3. For the CDR3, the DNA is TGTGCCAGCAGCCAACAGGACTATAATTCACCCCTCCACTTT. Residues: CASSQQDYNSPLHF.

Here the CDR3 DNA reads TGTGCCAGCAGCTTAGGAGGATTTGGAAACACCATATATTTT. Amino acids: CASSLGGFGNTIYF. This chain uses TRBV7-9 with TRBJ1-3; the D is unclear. Per the germline V gene, CDR1 is SEHNR and CDR2 is FQNEAQ (reference sequence). Between the trimmed V and J ends, which lost 1 base and 3 bases, there was a span of 7 bases. CDR3 size: 14 residues.